The present entry profiles one T cell receptor beta chain with its context. An amount of RNA that ranged from 0.5 to 1 ug was reverse transcribed with random hexamers. Amplification of TCR beta CDR3 used immunoSEQ multiplex PCR across 54 Vbeta and 13 Jbeta. TCRdb re-derived calls from the immunoSEQ multiplex PCR reads in MiXCR, one entry per CDR3 protein. The sample comprises around 300,000 distinct CDR3 sequences, about 91% of which are singletons, and approximately 0.18% rests with the top ten. TCR beta sequencing covered blood CD8+ and CD4+ T cells. The V gene end was trimmed by 5 bases and the J gene end by 7 bases; junction bases not matched to a gene: 10. Per the germline V gene, CDR1 is MNHEY and CDR2 is SVGEGT. The CDR3 is made up of 16 amino acids. This sample is drawn from a study of CD8 T cells in Susac syndrome.

The sequenced sample consisted of CD8+ T cells from PBMCs. This TCR was sampled from a human donor with multiple sclerosis. The chain couples TRBV6-2 or TRBV6-3 to TRBJ2-4, with 11 bases matching TRBD1. The CDR3 DNA sequence: TGTGCCAGCAGTACCCCTCTGGGACAGGGGGATAACATTCAGTACTTC. This codes for CASSTPLGQGDNIQYF.